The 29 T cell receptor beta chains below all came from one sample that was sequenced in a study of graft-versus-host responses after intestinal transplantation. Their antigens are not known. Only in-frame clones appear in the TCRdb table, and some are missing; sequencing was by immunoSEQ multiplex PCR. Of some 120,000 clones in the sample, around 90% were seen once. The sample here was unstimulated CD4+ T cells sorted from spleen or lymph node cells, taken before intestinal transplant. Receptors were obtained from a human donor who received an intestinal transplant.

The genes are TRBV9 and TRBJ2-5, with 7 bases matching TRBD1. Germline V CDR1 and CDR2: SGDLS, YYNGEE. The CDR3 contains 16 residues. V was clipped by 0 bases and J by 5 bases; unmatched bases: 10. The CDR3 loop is CASSVERGPWGETQYF. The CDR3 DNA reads TGTGCCAGCAGCGTAGAAAGGGGGCCCTGGGGGGAGACCCAGTACTTC.

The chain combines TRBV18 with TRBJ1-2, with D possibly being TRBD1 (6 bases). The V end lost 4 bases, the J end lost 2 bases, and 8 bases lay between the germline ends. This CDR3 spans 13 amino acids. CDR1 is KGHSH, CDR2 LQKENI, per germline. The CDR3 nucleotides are TGTGCCAGCTCACTCGGACAGAACTATGGCTACACCTTC. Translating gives CASSLGQNYGYTF.

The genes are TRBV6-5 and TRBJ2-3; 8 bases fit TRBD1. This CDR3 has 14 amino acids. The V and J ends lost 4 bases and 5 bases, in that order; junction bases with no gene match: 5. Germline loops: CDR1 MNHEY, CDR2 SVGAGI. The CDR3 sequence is CASSLQGVGDTQYF. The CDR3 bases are TGTGCCAGCAGTTTACAGGGGGTTGGAGATACGCAGTATTTT.

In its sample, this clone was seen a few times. The CDR3 DNA reads TGCGCCAGCAGCTTTGAAGAGACCCAGTACTTC. Translation: CASSFEETQYF. The chain employs TRBV5-1 and TRBJ2-5; no firm D call. The CDR3 has 11 amino acids. V lost 2 bases and J 3 bases, leaving 2 bases between the germline ends. Germline V lookup: CDR1 SGHRS, CDR2 YFSETQ.

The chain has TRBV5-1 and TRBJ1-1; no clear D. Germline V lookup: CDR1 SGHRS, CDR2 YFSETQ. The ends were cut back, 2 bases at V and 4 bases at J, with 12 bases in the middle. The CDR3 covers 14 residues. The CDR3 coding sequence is TGCGCCAGCAGCTTAAGGGATGCGGGCACTGAAGCTTTCTTT. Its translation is CASSLRDAGTEAFF.

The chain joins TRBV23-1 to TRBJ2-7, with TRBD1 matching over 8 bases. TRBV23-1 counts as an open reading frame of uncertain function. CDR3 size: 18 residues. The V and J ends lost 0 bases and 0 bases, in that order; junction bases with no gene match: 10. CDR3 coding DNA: TGCGCCAGCAGTCAATCGGCCGCTGGACAGGGAGACTCCTACGAGCAGTACTTC. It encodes CASSQSAAGQGDSYEQYF.

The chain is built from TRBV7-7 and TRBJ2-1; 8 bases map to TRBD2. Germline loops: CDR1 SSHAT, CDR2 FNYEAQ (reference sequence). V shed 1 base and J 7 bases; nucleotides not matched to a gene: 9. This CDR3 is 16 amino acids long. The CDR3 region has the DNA TGTGCCAGCAGCTTAGACCCCGGGGGGGCTTGGAATGAGCAGTTCTTC. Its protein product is CASSLDPGGAWNEQFF.

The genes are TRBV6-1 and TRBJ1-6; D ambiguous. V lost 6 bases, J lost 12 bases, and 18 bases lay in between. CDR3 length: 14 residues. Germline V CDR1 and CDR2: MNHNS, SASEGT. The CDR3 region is CASSPVSTAVPLHF. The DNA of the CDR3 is TGTGCCAGCAGCCCCGTCAGCACGGCCGTACCCCTCCACTTT.

CDR3 DNA: TGTGCCAGTAGTGCCTTAGGGTGGTCAACTAATGAAAAACTGTTTTTT. Amino acids: CASSALGWSTNEKLFF. This chain connects TRBV19 to TRBJ1-4; D call uncertain. V was clipped by 5 bases and J by 0 bases, with 13 bases between them. Germline CDR1 reads LNHDA; CDR2 reads SQIVND (reference sequence). The CDR3 has 16 amino acids.

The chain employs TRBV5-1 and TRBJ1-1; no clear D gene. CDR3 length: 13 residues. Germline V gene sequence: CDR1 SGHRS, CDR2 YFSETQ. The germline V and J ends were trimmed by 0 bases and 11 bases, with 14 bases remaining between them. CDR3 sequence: CASSLVPDNGAFF. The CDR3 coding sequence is TGCGCCAGCAGCTTGGTGCCAGACAATGGGGCTTTCTTT.

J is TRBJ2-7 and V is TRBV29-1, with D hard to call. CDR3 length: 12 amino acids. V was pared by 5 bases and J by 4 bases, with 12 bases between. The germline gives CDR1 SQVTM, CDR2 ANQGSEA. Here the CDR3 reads CSVSLAPYEQYF. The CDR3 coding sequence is TGCAGCGTTTCTTTGGCTCCATACGAGCAGTACTTC.

The CDR3 sequence: CASSTQGNTEAFF. The CDR3 nucleotides read TGTGCCAGTAGTACTCAGGGGAACACTGAAGCTTTCTTT. This chain links TRBV19 with TRBJ1-1; perhaps TRBD1 as D (5 bases). Trimming shortened V by 4 bases and J by 1 base, and 7 bases separated the two germline ends. The germline V gene has CDR1 LNHDA and CDR2 SQIVND (reference sequence). The CDR3 is 13 residues long.

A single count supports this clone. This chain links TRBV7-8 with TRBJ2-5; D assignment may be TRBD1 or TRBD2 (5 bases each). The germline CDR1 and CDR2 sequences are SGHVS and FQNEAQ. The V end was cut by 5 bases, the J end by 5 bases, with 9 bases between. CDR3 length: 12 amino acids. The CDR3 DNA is TGTGCCAGCAGCCGAGGGGAGGAGACCCAGTACTTC. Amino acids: CASSRGEETQYF.

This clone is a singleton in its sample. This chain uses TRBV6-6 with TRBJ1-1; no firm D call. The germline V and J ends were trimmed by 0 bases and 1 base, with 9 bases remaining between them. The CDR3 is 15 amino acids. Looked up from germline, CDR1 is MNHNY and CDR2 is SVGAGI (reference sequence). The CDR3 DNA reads TGTGCCAGCAGTTACTCCGGAACGAAGAACACTGAAGCTTTCTTT. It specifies CASSYSGTKNTEAFF.

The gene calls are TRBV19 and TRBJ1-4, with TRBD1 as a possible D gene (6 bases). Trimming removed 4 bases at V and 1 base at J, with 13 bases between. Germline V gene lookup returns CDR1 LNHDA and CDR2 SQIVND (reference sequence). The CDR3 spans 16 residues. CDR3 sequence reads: CASSNPTGITNEKLFF. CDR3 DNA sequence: TGTGCCAGTAGTAACCCCACAGGGATAACTAATGAAAAACTGTTTTTT.

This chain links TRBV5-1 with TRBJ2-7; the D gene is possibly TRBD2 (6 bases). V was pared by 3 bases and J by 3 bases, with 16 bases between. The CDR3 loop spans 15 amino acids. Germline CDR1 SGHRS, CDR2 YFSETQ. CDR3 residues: CASSSGVGVGYEQYF. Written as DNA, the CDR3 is TGCGCCAGCAGCTCGGGGGTAGGGGTGGGCTACGAGCAGTACTTC.

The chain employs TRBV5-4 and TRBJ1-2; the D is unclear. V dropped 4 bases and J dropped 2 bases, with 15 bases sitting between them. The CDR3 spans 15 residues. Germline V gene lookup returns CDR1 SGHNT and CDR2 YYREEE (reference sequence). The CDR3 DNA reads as TGTGCCAGCAGCCCTGGCGCAAGTACCAACTATGGCTACACCTTC. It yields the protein CASSPGASTNYGYTF.

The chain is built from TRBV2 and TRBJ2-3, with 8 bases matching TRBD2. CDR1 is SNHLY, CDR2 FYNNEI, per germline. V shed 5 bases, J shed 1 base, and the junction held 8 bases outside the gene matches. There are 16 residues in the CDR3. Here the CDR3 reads CASSSSSGGRTDTQYF. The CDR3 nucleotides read TGTGCCAGCAGTTCCTCCAGCGGGGGCCGCACAGATACGCAGTATTTT.

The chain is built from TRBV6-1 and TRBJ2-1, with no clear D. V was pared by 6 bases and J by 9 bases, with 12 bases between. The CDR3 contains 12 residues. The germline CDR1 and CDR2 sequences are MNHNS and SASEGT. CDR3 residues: CASSVLQSEQFF. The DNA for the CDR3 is TGTGCCAGCAGCGTCCTCCAGAGTGAGCAGTTCTTC.

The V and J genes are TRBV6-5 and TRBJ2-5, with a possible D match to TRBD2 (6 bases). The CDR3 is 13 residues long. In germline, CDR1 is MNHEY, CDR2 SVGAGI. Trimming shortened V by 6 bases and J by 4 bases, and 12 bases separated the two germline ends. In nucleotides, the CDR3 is TGTGCCAGCAGGCGGGGACTGACAGAGACCCAGTACTTC. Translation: CASRRGLTETQYF.

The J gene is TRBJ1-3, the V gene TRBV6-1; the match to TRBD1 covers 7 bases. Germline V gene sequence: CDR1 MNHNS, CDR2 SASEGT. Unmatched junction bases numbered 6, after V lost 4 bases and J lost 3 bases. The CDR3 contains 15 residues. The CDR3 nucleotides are TGTGCCAGCAGTGGAGGGGGCGGTCATGGAAACACCATATATTTT. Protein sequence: CASSGGGGHGNTIYF.

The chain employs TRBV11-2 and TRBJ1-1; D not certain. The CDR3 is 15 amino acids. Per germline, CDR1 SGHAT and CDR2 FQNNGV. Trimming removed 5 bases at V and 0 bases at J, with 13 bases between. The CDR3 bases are TGTGCCAGCAGCCCCAACAGTAACATGAACACTGAAGCTTTCTTT. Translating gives CASSPNSNMNTEAFF.

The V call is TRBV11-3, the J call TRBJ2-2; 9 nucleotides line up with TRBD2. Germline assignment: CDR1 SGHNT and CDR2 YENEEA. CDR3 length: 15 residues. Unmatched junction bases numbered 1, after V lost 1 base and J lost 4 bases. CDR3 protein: CASSLGGGATGELFF. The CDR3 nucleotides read TGTGCCAGCAGCTTAGGCGGGGGGGCCACCGGGGAGCTGTTTTTT.

This CDR3 is CASSFSWASYNEQFF. Written as DNA, the CDR3 is TGTGCCAGCAGCTTTAGCTGGGCCTCCTACAATGAGCAGTTCTTC. The chain has TRBV11-3 and TRBJ2-1; D call uncertain. The germline V gene encodes CDR1 SGHNT and CDR2 YENEEA. The CDR3 length is 15 residues. Between the trimmed V and J ends, which lost 3 bases and 0 bases, there was a span of 9 bases.

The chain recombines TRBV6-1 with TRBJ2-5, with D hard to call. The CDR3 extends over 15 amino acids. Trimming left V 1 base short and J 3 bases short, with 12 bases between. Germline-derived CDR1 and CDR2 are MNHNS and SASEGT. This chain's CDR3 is CASSEEGTVKETQYF. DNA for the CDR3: TGTGCCAGCAGTGAAGAGGGCACGGTGAAAGAGACCCAGTACTTC.

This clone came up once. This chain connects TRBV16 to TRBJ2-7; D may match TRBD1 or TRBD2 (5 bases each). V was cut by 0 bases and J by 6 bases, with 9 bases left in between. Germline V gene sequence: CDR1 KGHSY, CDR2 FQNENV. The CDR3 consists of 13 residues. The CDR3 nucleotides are TGTGCCAGCAGCCAATCGGGGGAAGGCGAGCAGTACTTC. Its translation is CASSQSGEGEQYF.

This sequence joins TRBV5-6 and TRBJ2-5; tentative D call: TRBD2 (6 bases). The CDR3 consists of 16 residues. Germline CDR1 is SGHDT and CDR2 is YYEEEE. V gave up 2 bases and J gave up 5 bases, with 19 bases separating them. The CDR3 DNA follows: TGTGCCAGCAGCTTTTGGTCCGGGATCGCGGGGGAGACCCAGTACTTC. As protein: CASSFWSGIAGETQYF.

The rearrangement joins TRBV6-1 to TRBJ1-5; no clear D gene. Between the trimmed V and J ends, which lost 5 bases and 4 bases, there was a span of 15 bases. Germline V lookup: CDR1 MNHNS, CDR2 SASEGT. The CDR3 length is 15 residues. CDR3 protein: CASSPGHIENQPQHF. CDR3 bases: TGTGCCAGCAGTCCGGGCCACATCGAGAATCAGCCCCAGCATTTT.

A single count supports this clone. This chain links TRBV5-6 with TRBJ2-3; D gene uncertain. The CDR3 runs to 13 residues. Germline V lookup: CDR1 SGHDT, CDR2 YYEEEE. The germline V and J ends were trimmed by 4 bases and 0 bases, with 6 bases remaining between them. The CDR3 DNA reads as TGTGCCAGCAGCCCCGTGAGCACAGATACGCAGTATTTT. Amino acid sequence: CASSPVSTDTQYF.